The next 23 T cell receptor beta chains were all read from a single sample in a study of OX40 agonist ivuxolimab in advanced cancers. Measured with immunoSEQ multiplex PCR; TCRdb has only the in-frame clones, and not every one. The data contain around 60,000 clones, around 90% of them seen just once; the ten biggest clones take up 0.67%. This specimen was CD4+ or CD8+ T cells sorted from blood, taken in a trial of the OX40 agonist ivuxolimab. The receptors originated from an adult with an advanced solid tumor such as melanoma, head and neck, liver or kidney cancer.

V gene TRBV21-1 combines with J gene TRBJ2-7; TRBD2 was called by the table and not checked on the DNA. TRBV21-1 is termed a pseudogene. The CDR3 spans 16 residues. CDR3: CASSKEAGLVDYEQYF. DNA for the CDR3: TGTGCCAGCAGCAAAGAAGCGGGACTTGTAGACTACGAGCAGTACTTC.

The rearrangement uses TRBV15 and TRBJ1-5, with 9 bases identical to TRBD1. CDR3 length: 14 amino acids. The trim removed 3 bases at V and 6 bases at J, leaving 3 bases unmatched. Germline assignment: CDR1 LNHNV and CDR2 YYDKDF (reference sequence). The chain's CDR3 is CATSSTGGSQPQHF. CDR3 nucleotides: TGTGCCACCAGCAGCACAGGGGGCAGTCAGCCCCAGCATTTT.

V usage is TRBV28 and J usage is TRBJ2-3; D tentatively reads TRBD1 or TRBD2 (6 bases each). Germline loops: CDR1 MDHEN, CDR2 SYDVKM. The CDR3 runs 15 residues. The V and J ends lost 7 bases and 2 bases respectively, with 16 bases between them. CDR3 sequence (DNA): TGTGCCAGCACCTCAGGAGGGGGGTACACAGATACGCAGTATTTT. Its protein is CASTSGGGYTDTQYF.

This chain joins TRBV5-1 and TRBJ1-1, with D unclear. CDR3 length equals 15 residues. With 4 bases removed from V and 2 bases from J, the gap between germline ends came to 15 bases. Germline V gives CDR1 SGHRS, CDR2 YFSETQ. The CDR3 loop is CASSRTPSSNTEAFF. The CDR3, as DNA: TGCGCCAGCAGCCGCACGCCCTCCTCTAACACTGAAGCTTTCTTT.

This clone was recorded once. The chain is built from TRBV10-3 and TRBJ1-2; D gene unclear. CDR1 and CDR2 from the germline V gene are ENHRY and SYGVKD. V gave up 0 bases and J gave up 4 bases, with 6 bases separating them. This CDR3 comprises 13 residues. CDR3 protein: CAISESTVYGYTF. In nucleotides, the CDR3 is TGTGCCATCAGTGAGTCGACGGTCTATGGCTACACCTTC.

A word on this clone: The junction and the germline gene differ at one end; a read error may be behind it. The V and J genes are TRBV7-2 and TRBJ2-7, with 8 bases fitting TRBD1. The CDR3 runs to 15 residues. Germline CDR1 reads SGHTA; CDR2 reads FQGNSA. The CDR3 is CASSLTGAGSCEQYF. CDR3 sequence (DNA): TGTGCCAGCAGCTTGACAGGGGCCGGTTCCTGCGAGCAGTACTTC.

CDR3 region: CASSPLGQGSYGYTF. In nucleotides, the CDR3 is TGTGCCAGCAGCCCCCTCGGGCAGGGAAGCTATGGCTACACCTTC. The V and J genes are TRBV7-9 and TRBJ1-2; tentatively, D is TRBD1 (5 bases). V lost 5 bases to trimming and J lost 4 bases, with 17 bases between them. Germline lookup yields CDR1 SEHNR and CDR2 FQNEAQ (reference sequence). This CDR3 has 15 amino acids. The complete variable domain, with remaining parts taken from reference TRBV7-9 and TRBJ1-2, reads DTGVSQNPRHKITKRGQNVTFRCDPISEHNRLYWYRQTLGQGPEFLTYFQNEAQLEKSRLLSDRFSAERPKGSFSTLEIQRTEQGDSAMYLCASSPLGQGSYGYTFGSGTRLTVV.

The CDR3 loop is CASRGQGNTGELFF. In DNA form, the CDR3 reads TGTGCCAGCAGAGGACAGGGGAACACCGGGGAGCTGTTTTTT. This rearrangement joins TRBV7-2 to TRBJ2-2, with TRBD1 matching over 8 bases. The CDR3 sequence is 14 residues long. After removal of 6 bases from V and 1 base from J, the junction contained 1 base not matched to a gene. The V gene's germline CDR1 is SGHTA and CDR2 FQGNSA.

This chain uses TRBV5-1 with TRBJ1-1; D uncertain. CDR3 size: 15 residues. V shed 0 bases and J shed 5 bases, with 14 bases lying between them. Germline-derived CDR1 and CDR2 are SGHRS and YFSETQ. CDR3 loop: CASSLASLGGTEAFF. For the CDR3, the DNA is TGCGCCAGCAGCTTGGCTTCACTAGGAGGGACTGAAGCTTTCTTT.

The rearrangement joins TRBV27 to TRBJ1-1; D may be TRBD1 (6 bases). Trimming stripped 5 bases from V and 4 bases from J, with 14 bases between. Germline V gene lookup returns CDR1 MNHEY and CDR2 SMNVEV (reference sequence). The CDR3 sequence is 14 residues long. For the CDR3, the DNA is TGTGCCAGCAGTCCGCGTACAGGGTCCACTGAAGCTTTCTTT. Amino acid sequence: CASSPRTGSTEAFF.

CDR3 region: CASSLTGVVATDTQYF. The CDR3 nucleotides read TGTGCCAGCAGCTTAACCGGGGTGGTAGCAACAGATACGCAGTATTTT. The chain is built from TRBV7-8 and TRBJ2-3; the D gene is possibly TRBD2 (5 bases). The CDR3 totals 16 residues. Trimming removed 2 bases at V and 3 bases at J, with 15 bases between. Germline CDR1 is SGHVS and CDR2 is FQNEAQ. Based on the CDR3 plus reference TRBV7-8 and TRBJ2-3, the full variable domain is GAGVSQSPRYKVAKRGQDVALRCDPISGHVSLFWYQQALGQGPEFLTYFQNEAQLDKSGLPSDRFFAERPEGSVSTLKIQRTQQEDSAVYLCASSLTGVVATDTQYFGPGTRLTVL.

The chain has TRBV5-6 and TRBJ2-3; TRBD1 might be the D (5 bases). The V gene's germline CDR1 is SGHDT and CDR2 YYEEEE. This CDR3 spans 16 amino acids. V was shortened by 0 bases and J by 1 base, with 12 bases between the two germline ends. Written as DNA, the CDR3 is TGTGCCAGCAGCTTGGGTAGGGGTCCAGGCACAGATACGCAGTATTTT. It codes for CASSLGRGPGTDTQYF.

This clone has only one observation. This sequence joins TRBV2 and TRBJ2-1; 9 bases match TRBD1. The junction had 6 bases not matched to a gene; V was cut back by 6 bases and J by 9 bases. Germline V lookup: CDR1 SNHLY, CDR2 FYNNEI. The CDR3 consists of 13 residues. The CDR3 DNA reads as TGTGCCAGCAGGGGGACAGGGCAGTCTGAGCAGTTCTTC. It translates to CASRGTGQSEQFF.

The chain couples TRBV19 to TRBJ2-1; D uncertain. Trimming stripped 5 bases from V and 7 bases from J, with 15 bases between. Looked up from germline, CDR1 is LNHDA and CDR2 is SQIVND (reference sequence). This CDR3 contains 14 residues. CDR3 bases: TGTGCCAGTAGTCACCAGGTTATAGAAAATGAGCAGTTCTTC. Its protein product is CASSHQVIENEQFF.

In DNA form, the CDR3 reads TGTGCCAGCAGTTTATCCCCCCGCTCGCCCCAGCATTTT. Translated, it gives CASSLSPRSPQHF. V usage is TRBV27 and J usage is TRBJ1-5; no definite D call. The CDR3 covers 13 residues. In germline, CDR1 is MNHEY, CDR2 SMNVEV (reference sequence). Between the trimmed V and J ends, which lost 0 bases and 9 bases, there was a span of 9 bases.

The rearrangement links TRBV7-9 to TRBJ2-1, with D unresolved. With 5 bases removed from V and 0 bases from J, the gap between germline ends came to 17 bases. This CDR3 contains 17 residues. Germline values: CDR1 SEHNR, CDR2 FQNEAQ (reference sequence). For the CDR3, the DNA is TGTGCCAGCAGCCCGGCCCCTGTTGGACCCTCCTACAATGAGCAGTTCTTC. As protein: CASSPAPVGPSYNEQFF.

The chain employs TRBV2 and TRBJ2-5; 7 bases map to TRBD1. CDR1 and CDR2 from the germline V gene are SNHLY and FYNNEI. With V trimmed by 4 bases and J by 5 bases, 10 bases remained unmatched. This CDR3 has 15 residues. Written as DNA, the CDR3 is TGTGCCAGCAGTGCCGGGACAGCAAAGAGGGAGACCCAGTACTTC. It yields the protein CASSAGTAKRETQYF.

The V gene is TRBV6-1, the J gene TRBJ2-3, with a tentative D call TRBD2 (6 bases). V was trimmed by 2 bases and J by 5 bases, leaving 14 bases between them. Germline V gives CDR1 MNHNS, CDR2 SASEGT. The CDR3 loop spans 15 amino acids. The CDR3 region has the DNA TGTGCCAGCAGTGAACGGGGGTTTGCCATAGATACGCAGTATTTT. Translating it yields CASSERGFAIDTQYF.

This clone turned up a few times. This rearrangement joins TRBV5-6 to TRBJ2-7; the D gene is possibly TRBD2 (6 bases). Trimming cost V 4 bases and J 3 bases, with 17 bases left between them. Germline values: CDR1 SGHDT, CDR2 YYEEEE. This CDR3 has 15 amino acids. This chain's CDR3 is CASSGGFFDIYEQYF. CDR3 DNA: TGTGCCAGCAGCGGGGGGTTTTTTGATATCTACGAGCAGTACTTC.

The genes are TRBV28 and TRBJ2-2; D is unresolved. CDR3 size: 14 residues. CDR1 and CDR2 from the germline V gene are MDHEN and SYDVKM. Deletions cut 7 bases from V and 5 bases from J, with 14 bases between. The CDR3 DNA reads TGTGCCAGCATATCTGGAGTTAGGACCGGGGAGCTGTTTTTT. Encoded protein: CASISGVRTGELFF.

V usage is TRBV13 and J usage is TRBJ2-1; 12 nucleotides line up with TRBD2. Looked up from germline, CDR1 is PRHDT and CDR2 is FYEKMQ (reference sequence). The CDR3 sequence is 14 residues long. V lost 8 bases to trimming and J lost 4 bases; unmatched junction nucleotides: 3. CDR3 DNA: TGTGCCAGCGGACTAGCGGGGAATTACAATGAGCAGTTCTTC. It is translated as CASGLAGNYNEQFF.

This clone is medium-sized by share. The CDR3 reads CASSIGPNEQYF. The CDR3 coding sequence is TGTGCCAGCAGTATCGGGCCCAACGAGCAGTACTTC. The chain recombines TRBV2 with TRBJ2-7; no firm D call. The V end was cut by 5 bases, the J end by 5 bases, with 10 bases between. The CDR3 consists of 12 residues. Germline CDR1 SNHLY, CDR2 FYNNEI.

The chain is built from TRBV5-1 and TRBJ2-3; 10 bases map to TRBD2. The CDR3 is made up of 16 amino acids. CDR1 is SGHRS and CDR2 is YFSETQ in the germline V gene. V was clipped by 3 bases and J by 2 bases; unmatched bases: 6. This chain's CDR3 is CASSSASGSPTDTQYF. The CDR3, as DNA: TGCGCCAGCAGCTCGGCTAGCGGGAGCCCCACAGATACGCAGTATTTT.